Below, 11 T cell receptor beta chains from the same sample are listed, as sequenced in a study of T cells in women clearing cervical HPV infection. Here immunoSEQ multiplex PCR was the method, and the copy in TCRdb shows in-frame clones only, minus some. The sample holds around 48,000 clones. The sequenced material came from blood buffy coat. The source of these receptors is a woman between 18 and 70 years old with a cervical HPV16 infection that either progressed to CIN3+ or cleared (not recorded which).

Comments on this clone: The CDR3 is cut off 3 residues early in the read; its end comes from the germline J gene. The rearrangement uses TRBV19 and TRBJ1-2, with TRBD1 matching over 12 bases. The germline V gene has CDR1 LNHDA and CDR2 SQIVND (reference sequence). CDR3 length: 16 amino acids. The part of the CDR3 DNA that was read is TGTGCCAGTAGTATAGCCCGGGACAGGGGGCGCGACGGC. Translation gives CASSIARDRGRDG. The entire CDR3 reads CASSIARDRGRDGYTF. Combining the CDR3 with reference TRBV19 and TRBJ1-2 gives the whole variable domain DGGITQSPKYLFRKEGQNVTLSCEQNLNHDAMYWYRQDPGQGLRLIYYSQIVNDFQKGDIAEGYSVSREKKESFPLTVTSAQKNPTAFYLCASSIARDRGRDGYTFGSGTRLTVV.

As concerns this clone: The read gets to within 3 residues of the CDR3 end, and the germline J gene fills in the rest. The J gene is TRBJ1-4, the V gene TRBV19; D possibly corresponds to TRBD1 (6 bases). This CDR3 has 16 residues. Trimming left V 4 bases short and J 0 bases short, with 12 bases between. CDR1 and CDR2 from the germline V gene are LNHDA and SQIVND (reference sequence). The CDR3 sequence: CASSRGQTATNEKLFF. The sequenced CDR3 bases are TGTGCCAGTAGTAGAGGACAGACAGCAACTAATGAAAAA.

Points on this clone: The read is 3 residues too short to cover the CDR3 end, so that end is filled in from the germline J gene. The rearrangement joins TRBV19 to TRBJ1-4; D is perhaps TRBD1 (6 bases). The V and J ends lost 1 base and 8 bases respectively, with 17 bases between them. There are 16 residues in the CDR3. The germline V gene encodes CDR1 LNHDA and CDR2 SQIVND (reference sequence). The part of the CDR3 DNA that was read is TGTGCCAGTAGTATAGGGGGGCAGGTGGTGTTGGAAAAA. Translation gives CASSIGGQVVLEK. The whole CDR3 protein reads CASSIGGQVVLEKLFF.

As to this clone: The read halts 3 residues ahead of the CDR3 end, with the missing end drawn from the germline J gene. The chain links TRBV20-1 to TRBJ1-5, with no clear D. Germline lookup yields CDR1 DFQATT and CDR2 SNEGSKA (reference sequence). This CDR3 comprises 14 residues. The germline V and J ends were trimmed by 4 bases and 0 bases, with 10 bases remaining between them. Incomplete CDR3 DNA: TGCAGTGCTATGACACGGTATAGCAATCAGCCC. It encodes CSAMTRYSNQP. The full CDR3 is CSAMTRYSNQPQHF.

The covered CDR3 bases are TGTGCCAGCAGATACGGGACAGGCTCCTACGAG. Encoded protein: CASRYGTGSYE. The entire CDR3 reads CASRYGTGSYEQYF. The gene calls are TRBV2 and TRBJ2-7, with 8 bases matching TRBD1. The read is 3 residues too short to cover the CDR3 end, so that end is filled in from the germline J gene. V shed 6 bases and J 0 bases; nucleotides not matched to a gene: 4. The V gene's germline CDR1 is SNHLY and CDR2 FYNNEI. The CDR3 contains 14 residues.

Concerning this clone itself: The sequenced fragment ends 3 residues before the CDR3 boundary, so the rest is inferred from the germline J gene. This chain joins TRBV7-9 and TRBJ2-7; weak D call: TRBD2 (6 bases). The CDR3 is made up of 11 amino acids. CDR1 SEHNR and CDR2 FQNEAQ come from the germline V gene (reference sequence). The V and J ends lost 11 bases and 3 bases respectively, with 11 bases between them. The CDR3 here is CASGGFYEQYF. Incomplete CDR3 DNA: TGTGCCTCCGGGGGTTTCTACGAG.

Regarding this clone: The read finishes 3 residues shy of the CDR3 end, and the germline J gene is used to complete it. This chain uses TRBV2 with TRBJ2-3; 9 bases match TRBD1. Germline V gene lookup returns CDR1 SNHLY and CDR2 FYNNEI. This CDR3 region has 16 residues. After removal of 4 bases from V and 3 bases from J, the junction contained 8 bases not matched to a gene. The CDR3 sequence is CASSGRDRVRTDTQYF. The DNA read from the CDR3 is TGTGCCAGCAGTGGCCGGGACAGGGTGAGGACAGATACG. The variable domain in full, completed from reference TRBV2 and TRBJ2-3, reads EPEVTQTPSHQVTQMGQEVILRCVPISNHLYFYWYRQILGQKVEFLVSFYNNEISEKSEIFDDQFSVERPDGSNFTLKIRSTKLEDSAMYFCASSGRDRVRTDTQYFGPGTRLTVL.

About this clone: The read halts 3 residues ahead of the CDR3 end, with the missing end drawn from the germline J gene. The V call is TRBV30, the J call TRBJ2-3; TRBD1 matches 7 bases. Trimming removed 3 bases from V and 1 base from J; junction bases left unmatched: 4. The CDR3 covers 14 residues. CDR1 GTSNPN and CDR2 SVGIG come from the germline V gene (reference sequence). The CDR3 sequence: CAWRWDSRTDTQYF. The sequenced CDR3 bases are TGTGCCTGGAGATGGGACAGCCGCACAGATACG.

As concerns this clone: Coverage ceases 3 residues before the CDR3 finishes, and the germline J gene fills in the end. The J gene is TRBJ1-2, the V gene TRBV12-3 or TRBV12-4, with TRBD1 matching 7 bases. The CDR3 spans 13 residues. The CDR3 bases that were read are TGTGCCAGCAGTTTGACAGGGCGCGTAGGC. This gives the protein CASSLTGRVG. The complete CDR3 protein is CASSLTGRVGYTF.

Remarks on this clone: The observed sequence ends 3 residues before the CDR3 terminus, with the missing tail filled in from the germline J gene. V usage is TRBV12-5 and J usage is TRBJ1-1; D gene unclear. The CDR3 is 13 residues long. Trimming left V 8 bases short and J 5 bases short, with 15 bases between. Germline V gene sequence: CDR1 LGHNT, CDR2 FRNRAP. CDR3 loop: CASKTPLTTEAFF. CDR3 DNA (partial): TGTGCTAGTAAGACACCCCTAACAACTGAA.

CDR3 region: CASSSRQNNAEAFF. CDR3 DNA, as far as it was read: TGTGCCAGCAGCTCCAGACAAAATAACGCTGAA. The chain carries TRBV7-9 and TRBJ1-1; D unresolved. From the germline J gene comes the end of the CDR3, since the read stops 3 residues before it. This CDR3 contains 14 residues. Germline V gene data show CDR1 as SEHNR and CDR2 as FQNEAQ (reference sequence). The germline V and J ends were trimmed by 4 bases and 6 bases, with 15 bases remaining between them.